Following are 30 T cell receptor beta chains from one sample sequenced in a study of STAT3 mutations in large granular lymphocyte leukemia. Sequencing used immunoSEQ multiplex PCR; TCRdb keeps in-frame clones, though not all of them. The sample has about 20,000 clones, approximately 92% seen once; the top ten hold over 40%. General study points: At least one immunodominant TCR beta clonotype appeared in every T-cell large granular lymphocyte leukemia patient.

Antigen specificity for these receptors is unknown. The sample was peripheral blood mononuclear cells. The receptors stem from a man in his 60s with T-cell large granular lymphocyte leukemia. Some clones in this sample may be carry-over from other donors' samples.

This sequence joins TRBV5-1 and TRBJ2-2; 7 bases are shared with TRBD1. The germline CDR1 and CDR2 sequences are SGHRS and YFSETQ. V shed 6 bases and J 4 bases; nucleotides not matched to a gene: 6. CDR3 size: 14 residues. The CDR3 coding sequence is TGCGCCAGCACCCTGACAGGGAGCACCGGGGAGCTGTTTTTT. Amino acid sequence: CASTLTGSTGELFF.

The chain recombines TRBV6-5 with TRBJ1-6, with D tentatively TRBD1 (5 bases). The germline V gene encodes CDR1 MNHEY and CDR2 SVGAGI. V lost 0 bases, J lost 7 bases, and 13 bases lay in between. CDR3 length: 16 residues. CDR3 bases: TGTGCCAGCAGTTACTCGAGAGGGGACGGCAATTCACCCCTCCACTTT. It is translated as CASSYSRGDGNSPLHF.

V gene TRBV28 combines with J gene TRBJ2-7; D is uncertain. This CDR3 contains 10 residues. The V end was cut by 3 bases, the J end by 8 bases, with 5 bases between. In germline, CDR1 is MDHEN, CDR2 SYDVKM. The CDR3 DNA follows: TGTGCCAGCAGTTTTGTCAAGCAGTACTTC. This encodes CASSFVKQYF.

The chain carries TRBV29-1 and TRBJ2-3, with 8 bases identical to TRBD1. CDR3 length equals 16 residues. The germline gives CDR1 SQVTM, CDR2 ANQGSEA. The junction had 11 bases not matched to a gene; V was cut back by 0 bases and J by 6 bases. CDR3 coding DNA: TGCAGCGTTGAAGATCGGGGGCAGGGGGCCAAGGATACGCAGTATTTT. Translating it yields CSVEDRGQGAKDTQYF.

The J gene is TRBJ2-5, the V gene TRBV5-6; D is undetermined. Germline V gene sequence: CDR1 SGHDT, CDR2 YYEEEE. The V end was cut by 0 bases, the J end by 2 bases, with 11 bases between. This CDR3 contains 15 residues. CDR3 nucleotides: TGTGCCAGCAGCTTGGCCGCGACTCCACAAGAGACCCAGTACTTC. Translated, it gives CASSLAATPQETQYF.

J is TRBJ2-6 and V is TRBV6-5, with D hard to call. The ends were cut back, 3 bases at V and 5 bases at J, with 11 bases in the middle. CDR1 and CDR2 from the germline V gene are MNHEY and SVGAGI. CDR3 length: 15 residues. The CDR3 DNA reads TGTGCCAGCAGTTATGGGTCCGGGCGGGCCAACGTCCTGACTTTC. Amino acid sequence: CASSYGSGRANVLTF.

This clone showed up just once. The chain has TRBV5-1 and TRBJ2-2, with 8 bases lining up with TRBD1. Trimming removed 3 bases from V and 2 bases from J; junction bases left unmatched: 3. CDR1 and CDR2 from the germline V gene are SGHRS and YFSETQ. This CDR3 has 15 residues. In DNA, the CDR3 is TGCGCCAGCAGCTCCGACAGGGGCAACACCGGGGAGCTGTTTTTT. Protein product: CASSSDRGNTGELFF.

The rearrangement links TRBV7-2 to TRBJ2-5, with 8 bases matching TRBD2. Germline values: CDR1 SGHTA, CDR2 FQGNSA. This CDR3 spans 18 amino acids. The ends lost 4 bases at V and 5 bases at J; junction bases unmatched: 18. The CDR3 loop reads CASSSGKLAGPLGETQYF. The CDR3 DNA reads as TGTGCCAGCAGCTCAGGGAAGCTAGCGGGCCCCTTGGGGGAGACCCAGTACTTC. The complete variable domain, with remaining parts taken from reference TRBV7-2 and TRBJ2-5, reads GAGVSQSPSNKVTEKGKDVELRCDPISGHTALYWYRQSLGQGLEFLIYFQGNSAPDKSGLPSDRFSAERTGGSVSTLTIQRTQQEDSAVYLCASSSGKLAGPLGETQYFGPGTRLLVL.

The chain carries TRBV27 and TRBJ2-3, with TRBD2 matching over 11 bases. In germline, CDR1 is MNHEY, CDR2 SMNVEV (reference sequence). This CDR3 is 15 amino acids long. Germline trimming cut 6 bases from V and 1 base from J; bases unmatched to any gene: 3. DNA of the CDR3: TGTGCCAGCAGCTTACTAGCGGGAGGCACAGATACGCAGTATTTT. Its translation: CASSLLAGGTDTQYF.

This chain uses TRBV12-5 with TRBJ2-7, with D perhaps matching TRBD1 or TRBD2 (5 bases each). CDR3 size: 15 residues. CDR1 and CDR2 from the germline V gene are LGHNT and FRNRAP. The ends were cut back, 1 base at V and 4 bases at J, with 14 bases in the middle. The CDR3 DNA follows: TGTGCTAGTGGTTTGGAAGGGGAGCTTCCTTACGAGCAGTACTTC. It specifies CASGLEGELPYEQYF.

J is TRBJ2-7 and V is TRBV11-1; no reliable D call. The CDR3 totals 12 residues. V lost 0 bases, J lost 6 bases, and 6 bases lay in between. Germline CDR1 and CDR2: SGHAT and FQDESV (reference sequence). The CDR3 reads CASSLARFEQYF. CDR3 nucleotides: TGTGCCAGCAGCTTAGCCCGGTTCGAGCAGTACTTC.

V is TRBV5-1 and J is TRBJ1-1; the match to TRBD1 covers 7 bases. The CDR3 has 14 amino acids. Trimming at V came to 0 bases and at J to 6 bases, leaving 5 bases not matched to a gene. Germline V gene data show CDR1 as SGHRS and CDR2 as YFSETQ. The CDR3 DNA reads TGCGCCAGCAGCTTGGCAGGGGGGTTCGCTGAAGCTTTCTTT. The encoded protein is CASSLAGGFAEAFF.

J is TRBJ2-3 and V is TRBV4-1, with a tentative D call TRBD2 (6 bases). This CDR3 spans 17 amino acids. Per the germline V gene, CDR1 is MGHRA and CDR2 is YSYEKL. Trimming removed 0 bases at V and 2 bases at J, with 15 bases between. For the CDR3, the DNA is TGCGCCAGCAGCCAAGATGGGTTAGCGGCCCCCACAGATACGCAGTATTTT. It specifies CASSQDGLAAPTDTQYF.

The rearrangement joins TRBV4-2 to TRBJ1-2, with TRBD1 identical over 7 bases. Germline loops: CDR1 LGHNA, CDR2 YNFKEQ. J was trimmed by 2 bases and V by 0 bases; bases with no gene match: 6. The CDR3 totals 16 residues. The CDR3 is CASSQDTGQANYGYTF. The CDR3 DNA is TGTGCCAGCAGCCAAGATACCGGACAGGCAAACTATGGCTACACCTTC.

The chain carries TRBV18 and TRBJ1-4; tentatively, D is TRBD1 (6 bases). The CDR3 is 14 residues long. V was shortened by 4 bases and J by 7 bases, with 13 bases between the two germline ends. CDR1 and CDR2 from the germline V gene are KGHSH and LQKENI. CDR3 residues: CASSQQGPFEKLFF. CDR3 coding DNA: TGTGCCAGCTCACAACAGGGTCCTTTTGAAAAACTGTTTTTT.

This clone was observed once. V and J are TRBV11-2 and TRBJ1-3; D is unresolved. Trimming pared 4 bases from V and 4 bases from J, leaving 26 bases between. The CDR3 contains 19 residues. CDR1 and CDR2 (germline): SGHAT, FQNNGV. CDR3 residues: CASSSPLRVSSLGGNTIYF. The CDR3 DNA is TGTGCCAGCAGCTCACCCCTGAGAGTTTCGTCCCTCGGGGGAAACACCATATATTTT. Full variable domain (remainder filled in from reference TRBV11-2 and TRBJ1-3): EAGVAQSPRYKIIEKRQSVAFWCNPISGHATLYWYQQILGQGPKLLIQFQNNGVVDDSQLPKDRFSAERLKGVDSTLKIQPAKLEDSAVYLCASSSPLRVSSLGGNTIYFGEGSWLTVV.

J is TRBJ2-1 and V is TRBV5-6, with a weak D call TRBD1 (5 bases). The V end was cut by 5 bases, the J end by 0 bases, with 15 bases between. The CDR3 extends over 16 amino acids. Germline V lookup: CDR1 SGHDT, CDR2 YYEEEE. The CDR3 protein is CASSLLQGRSYNEQFF. The DNA for the CDR3 is TGTGCCAGCAGTCTACTCCAGGGTCGCTCCTACAATGAGCAGTTCTTC.

This sequence joins TRBV18 and TRBJ2-7; possibly TRBD2 for D (7 bases). In germline, CDR1 is KGHSH, CDR2 LQKENI. The length of the CDR3 is 17 residues. V was clipped by 0 bases and J by 0 bases, with 15 bases between them. CDR3 region: CASSPPRGGGSSYEQYF. In DNA form, the CDR3 reads TGTGCCAGCTCACCACCAAGGGGGGGAGGTAGCTCCTACGAGCAGTACTTC.

This clone was counted only a few times. The genes are TRBV5-1 and TRBJ2-7; 8 bases agree with TRBD1. CDR3 length equals 13 residues. CDR1 and CDR2 from the germline V gene are SGHRS and YFSETQ. The J segment lost 4 bases and the V segment lost 3 bases, leaving 3 bases of the junction unmatched. Written as DNA, the CDR3 is TGCGCCAGCAGCTGGGGGACAGGATACGAGCAGTACTTC. This codes for CASSWGTGYEQYF.

The genes are TRBV19 and TRBJ2-7; the D gene is possibly TRBD1 (5 bases). This CDR3 has 18 residues. Trimming left V 7 bases short and J 5 bases short, with 30 bases between. Per the germline V gene, CDR1 is LNHDA and CDR2 is SQIVND (reference sequence). In DNA, the CDR3 is TGTGCCAGTACCGAATTTGGGGCGGCCCCAAAAAGGGCCCACGAGCAGTACTTC. Amino acid sequence: CASTEFGAAPKRAHEQYF.

The V and J genes are TRBV6-1 and TRBJ1-6; TRBD1 is a possible D gene (6 bases). Trimming pared 1 base from V and 3 bases from J, leaving 13 bases between. The CDR3 spans 17 residues. Looked up from germline, CDR1 is MNHNS and CDR2 is SASEGT. CDR3: CASSEGWGADYNSPLHF. The CDR3 DNA follows: TGTGCCAGCAGTGAAGGGTGGGGGGCGGACTATAATTCACCCCTCCACTTT.

J is TRBJ1-6 and V is TRBV7-3; perhaps TRBD1 as D (5 bases). CDR3 size: 17 residues. V was clipped by 5 bases and J by 10 bases, with 24 bases between them. Germline CDR1 and CDR2: SGHTA and FQGTGA. The DNA of the CDR3 is TGTGCCAGCAGCCCCGACCGGACACTGTGGACCTACTCACCCCTCCACTTT. Amino acids: CASSPDRTLWTYSPLHF.

Here the CDR3 DNA reads TGTGCCAGCAGCCAAGGGGGGTGGCGGGACAATGAGCAGTTCTTC. Its translation: CASSQGGWRDNEQFF. J is TRBJ2-1 and V is TRBV7-2, with D perhaps being TRBD1 or TRBD2 (6 bases each). CDR1 and CDR2 from the germline V gene are SGHTA and FQGNSA. This CDR3 contains 15 residues. Trimming pared 5 bases from V and 5 bases from J, leaving 16 bases between.

The chain employs TRBV7-3 and TRBJ2-2; D remains unclear. The germline V gene encodes CDR1 SGHTA and CDR2 FQGTGA. This CDR3 has 15 amino acids. Deletions cut 0 bases from V and 3 bases from J, with 8 bases between. CDR3 in DNA: TGTGCCAGCAGCTTAACCAGGATTGACACCGGGGAGCTGTTTTTT. Its protein is CASSLTRIDTGELFF. Together with reference TRBV7-3 and TRBJ2-2, the CDR3 gives the full variable domain: GAGVSQTPSNKVTEKGKYVELRCDPISGHTALYWYRQSLGQGPEFLIYFQGTGAADDSGLPNDRFFAVRPEGSVSTLKIQRTERGDSAVYLCASSLTRIDTGELFFGEGSRLTVL.

The rearrangement joins TRBV29-1 to TRBJ2-1; TRBD2 agrees at 12 bases. Trimming removed 1 base from V and 2 bases from J; junction bases left unmatched: 0. Germline CDR1 and CDR2: SQVTM and ANQGSEA. This CDR3 has 15 residues. CDR3 in DNA: TGCAGCGTTGAAGGGACTAGCGGGACCTACAATGAGCAGTTCTTC. This encodes CSVEGTSGTYNEQFF.

The gene calls are TRBV28 and TRBJ2-1, with 10 nucleotides matching TRBD1. This CDR3 has 19 residues. From germline, CDR1 is MDHEN and CDR2 SYDVKM. The V segment lost 6 bases and the J segment 7 bases; nucleotides outside the gene matches: 21. The CDR3 sequence is CASSPDRGRGRPWGNEQFF. In nucleotides, the CDR3 is TGTGCCAGCAGCCCCGACAGGGGGCGCGGGCGGCCTTGGGGGAATGAGCAGTTCTTC.

V is TRBV28 and J is TRBJ1-5, with 8 bases aligning to TRBD1. There are 16 residues in the CDR3. The germline V gene encodes CDR1 MDHEN and CDR2 SYDVKM. J gave up 0 bases and V 7 bases, and 8 bases lay outside the gene matches. The CDR3 reads CASTPGQGHSNQPQHF. The CDR3, as DNA: TGTGCCAGCACCCCAGGACAGGGCCATAGCAATCAGCCCCAGCATTTT.

This chain links TRBV7-2 with TRBJ1-2; no definite D call. Germline CDR1 is SGHTA and CDR2 is FQGNSA. The CDR3 has 14 amino acids. Deletions cut 1 base from V and 2 bases from J, with 8 bases between. DNA of the CDR3: TGTGCCAGCAGCTTAGTAGCCGGGAACTATGGCTACACCTTC. It encodes CASSLVAGNYGYTF.

V gene TRBV14 combines with J gene TRBJ2-7, with 8 bases lining up with TRBD1. Per the germline V gene, CDR1 is SGHDN and CDR2 is FVKESK. This CDR3 has 15 residues. Trimming cost V 5 bases and J 5 bases; bases outside gene matches: 11. CDR3 coding DNA: TGTGCCAGCAGCTTACGGACAGGGATGGTGAACGAGCAGTACTTC. Protein sequence: CASSLRTGMVNEQYF.

This rearrangement joins TRBV10-3 to TRBJ1-2, with D possibly TRBD1 on 6 matching bases. CDR1 is ENHRY and CDR2 is SYGVKD in the germline V gene. The CDR3 is made up of 14 amino acids. Trimming shortened V by 0 bases and J by 2 bases, and 7 bases separated the two germline ends. CDR3 sequence: CAISESTGNYGYTF. The CDR3 DNA follows: TGTGCCATCAGTGAGTCTACAGGGAACTATGGCTACACCTTC.